Listed below are T cell receptor beta chains from one sample, sequenced in a study of blood T cell repertoires in COVID-19. TCRdb keeps only in-frame clones here, not all; method: immunoSEQ multiplex PCR. The repertoire holds some 200,000 clones, with approximately 89% as singletons. The sequenced sample was peripheral blood. The receptors come from a woman in her thirties or forties with acute or convalescent COVID-19. CDR3s include the opening cysteine and the closing phenylalanine or tryptophan. A D gene is named only where the DNA matches it firmly. For some rows the clone size is stated as once, few or many, or as a class when expanded; others skip it.

j_call d_call clone_size v_call cdr3_aa cdr3_nt
TRBJ1-6 TRBD1 . TRBV6-5 CASSYGTGGLDSPLHF TGTGCCAGCAGTTACGGGACAGGGGGCCTCGATTCACCCCTCCACTTT
TRBJ1-2 . few TRBV5-1 CASTFQAGSNYGYTF TGCGCCAGCACCTTTCAGGCGGGATCAAACTATGGCTACACCTTC
TRBJ1-1 TRBD1 once TRBV30 CACKYRDRGQITEAFF TGTGCCTGTAAATACCGGGACAGGGGGCAGATCACTGAAGCTTTCTTT
TRBJ2-3 TRBD1 . TRBV9 CASSAVPGQGTDTQYF TGTGCCAGCAGCGCGGTGCCGGGACAGGGGACAGATACGCAGTATTTT
TRBJ1-5 . . TRBV2 CASSEEMSQPQHF TGTGCCAGCAGTGAGGAGATGTCCCAGCCCCAGCATTTT
TRBJ2-1 TRBD1 . TRBV5-4 CASSSGGRYNEQFF TGTGCCAGCAGCTCAGGGGGACGCTACAATGAGCAGTTCTTC
TRBJ1-1 TRBD1 . TRBV7-2 CASSADRGDTEAFF TGTGCCAGCAGCGCTGACAGGGGGGACACTGAAGCTTTCTTT
TRBJ2-3 TRBD1 . TRBV2 CARDRDRGRTDTQYF TGTGCCAGAGACCGGGACAGGGGGCGCACAGATACGCAGTATTTT
TRBJ2-4 TRBD1 . TRBV12-3/TRBV12-4 CASRAGTGTIQYF TGTGCCAGCAGAGCCGGGACAGGGACCATTCAGTACTTC
TRBJ1-2 . . TRBV9 CASSVVLDGYTF TGTGCCAGCAGCGTAGTCTTAGATGGCTACACCTTC
TRBJ2-3 TRBD2 . TRBV5-6 CASSLVLAGDRTDTQYF TGTGCCAGCAGCTTGGTGTTAGCGGGGGATAGGACAGATACGCAGTATTTT
TRBJ1-4 . . TRBV5-1 CASSLTNEKLFF TGCGCCAGCAGCTTGACAAACGAAAAACTGTTTTTT
TRBJ2-1 . . TRBV2 CASSEIGAYNEQFF TGTGCCAGCAGTGAAATAGGGGCTTACAATGAGCAGTTCTTC
TRBJ1-4 TRBD1 . TRBV19 CASQTAGGVEKLFF TGTGCCAGTCAAACGGCAGGGGGTGTAGAAAAACTGTTTTTT
TRBJ2-5 . . TRBV6-5 CASSQGVDQETQYF TGTGCCAGCAGTCAGGGTGTTGACCAAGAGACCCAGTACTTC
TRBJ2-2 . . TRBV6-5 CASCWATGELFF TGTGCCAGCTGCTGGGCAACCGGGGAGCTGTTTTTT
TRBJ2-1 TRBD1 . TRBV9 CASSEGTGDEQFF TGTGCCAGCAGCGAGGGGACAGGAGATGAGCAGTTCTTC
TRBJ1-3 . . TRBV16 CASSPLRDNSGNTIYF TGTGCCAGCAGCCCACTTCGGGACAACTCTGGAAACACCATATATTTT
TRBJ1-1 . . TRBV28 CASSLASGSPMNTEAFF TGTGCCAGCAGTTTAGCCTCAGGGTCCCCCATGAACACTGAAGCTTTCTTT
TRBJ2-5 . once TRBV18 CASRYRGQETQYF TGTGCCAGCCGCTACCGGGGCCAAGAGACCCAGTACTTC
TRBJ1-1 . . TRBV7-9 CASSPTGNTEAFF TGTGCCAGCAGCCCCACAGGGAACACTGAAGCTTTCTTT
TRBJ1-1 . . TRBV9 CASSLRGGTEAFF TGTGCCAGCAGCCTCCGGGGGGGTACTGAAGCTTTCTTT
TRBJ1-2 TRBD1 . TRBV19 CASSLDRAYGYTF TGTGCCAGTAGTTTGGACAGGGCTTATGGCTACACCTTC
TRBJ1-2 . . TRBV7-2 CASSLTVLDYGYTF TGTGCCAGCAGCTTAACTGTCTTGGACTATGGCTACACCTTC
TRBJ2-2 TRBD1 . TRBV2 CASSFRDRGNGELFF TGTGCCAGCTCCTTCCGGGACAGGGGGAACGGGGAGCTGTTTTTT
TRBJ1-2 . . TRBV25-1 CASSTGSDGYTF TGTGCCAGCAGTACAGGGTCGGATGGCTACACCTTC
TRBJ1-1 TRBD1 . TRBV27 CASSLRGLGTEAFF TGTGCCAGCAGCCTCAGGGGGTTGGGCACTGAAGCTTTCTTT
TRBJ1-4 . few TRBV2 CASRVYEKLFF TGTGCCAGCAGGGTCTACGAAAAACTGTTTTTT